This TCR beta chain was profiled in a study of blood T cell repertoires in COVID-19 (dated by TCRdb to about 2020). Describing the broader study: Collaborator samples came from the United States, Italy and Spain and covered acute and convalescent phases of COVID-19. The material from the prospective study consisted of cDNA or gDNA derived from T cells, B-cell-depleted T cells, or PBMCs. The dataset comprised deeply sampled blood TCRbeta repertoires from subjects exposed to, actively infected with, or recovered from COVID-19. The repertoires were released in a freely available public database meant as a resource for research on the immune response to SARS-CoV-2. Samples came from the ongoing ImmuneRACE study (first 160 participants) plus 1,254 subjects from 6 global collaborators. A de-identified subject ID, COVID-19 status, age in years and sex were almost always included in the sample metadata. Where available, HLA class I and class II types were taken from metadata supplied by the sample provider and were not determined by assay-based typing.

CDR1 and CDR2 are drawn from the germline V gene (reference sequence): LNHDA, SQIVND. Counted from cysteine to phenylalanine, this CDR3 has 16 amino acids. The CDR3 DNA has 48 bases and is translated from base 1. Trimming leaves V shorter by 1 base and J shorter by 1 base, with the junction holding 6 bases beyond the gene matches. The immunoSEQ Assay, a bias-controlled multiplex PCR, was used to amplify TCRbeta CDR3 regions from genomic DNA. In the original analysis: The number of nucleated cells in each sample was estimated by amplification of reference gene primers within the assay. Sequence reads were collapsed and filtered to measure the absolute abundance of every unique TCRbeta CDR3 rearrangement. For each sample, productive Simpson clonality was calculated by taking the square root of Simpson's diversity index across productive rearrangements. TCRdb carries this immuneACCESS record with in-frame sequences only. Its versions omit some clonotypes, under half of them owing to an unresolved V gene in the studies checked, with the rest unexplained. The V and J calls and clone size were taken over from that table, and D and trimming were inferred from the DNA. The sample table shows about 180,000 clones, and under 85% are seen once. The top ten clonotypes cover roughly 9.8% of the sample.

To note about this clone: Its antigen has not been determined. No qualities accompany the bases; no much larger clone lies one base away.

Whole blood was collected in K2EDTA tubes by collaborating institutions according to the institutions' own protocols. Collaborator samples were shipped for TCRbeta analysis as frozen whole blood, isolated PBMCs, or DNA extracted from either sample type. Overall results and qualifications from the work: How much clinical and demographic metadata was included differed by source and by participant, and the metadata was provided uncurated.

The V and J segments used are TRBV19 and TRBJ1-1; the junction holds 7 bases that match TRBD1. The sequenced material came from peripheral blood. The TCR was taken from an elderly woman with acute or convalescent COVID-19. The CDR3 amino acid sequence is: CASSIAGTAPNTEAFF. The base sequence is TGTGCCAGTAGTATAGCCGGGACAGCCCCGAACACTGAAGCTTTCTTT.